This record concerns one T cell receptor (beta chain) sequence. The data stem from a study of blood T cell repertoires in COVID-19. Study-wide context: Samples representing acute and convalescent COVID-19 were sourced from the United States, Italy and Spain.

The table came from immunoSEQ multiplex PCR; TCRdb's copy has only in-frame clones and leaves some out. In the table there are roughly 230,000 clones, approximately 84% of which are singletons. What was sequenced was peripheral blood. This clonotype originated in a man aged 35 to 55 with acute or convalescent COVID-19.

The CDR3 DNA reads TGTGCCAGTAGTAGAACGGCAGGAGGTGAAGCTTTCTTT. Translated, it gives CASSRTAGGEAFF. The chain joins TRBV19 to TRBJ1-1; no definite D call. Trimming took 4 bases from V and 7 from J, leaving 13 bases between them. In germline, CDR1 is LNHDA, CDR2 SQIVND (reference sequence). The CDR3 is 13 amino acids. Full variable domain (rest looked up from reference TRBV19 and TRBJ1-1): DGGITQSPKYLFRKEGQNVTLSCEQNLNHDAMYWYRQDPGQGLRLIYYSQIVNDFQKGDIAEGYSVSREKKESFPLTVTSAQKNPTAFYLCASSRTAGGEAFFGQGTRLTVV.